This passage covers 29 T cell receptor beta chains from one sample sequenced in a study of Ad26.COV2.S vaccination and SARS-CoV-2 variants. Sequencing was performed with immunoSEQ multiplex PCR; in TCRdb, only in-frame clones are kept and a portion is missing. The table records approximately 410,000 clones, approximately 90% of them present only once. Treatment described: over 15 received Ad26.COV2.S at low or high dose, single or two shots; several received placebo; per-sample allocation not given. Sampling took place 63 days after the first vaccine or placebo injection. The sequencing used peripheral blood, collected in a trial of Ad26.COV2.S vaccine versus placebo. Receptors originate from a person aged 18 to 65 who received the Ad26.COV2.S COVID-19 vaccine or a placebo.

This clone has only one observation. J is TRBJ1-2 and V is TRBV7-9; D gene ambiguous. The CDR3 runs 15 residues. Germline CDR1 reads SEHNR; CDR2 reads FQNEAQ (reference sequence). V was pared by 0 bases and J by 5 bases, with 13 bases between. The CDR3 bases are TGTGCCAGCAGCTTAGCTGCCGGTGTGGGGTATGGCTACACCTTC. Its translation: CASSLAAGVGYGYTF.

The chain is built from TRBV19 and TRBJ1-1; 7 bases line up with TRBD1. Germline CDR1 and CDR2: LNHDA and SQIVND (reference sequence). CDR3 length equals 17 residues. V lost 5 bases to trimming and J lost 0 bases; unmatched junction nucleotides: 12. The CDR3 DNA follows: TGTGCCAGTAGTTGGCAAGGGGGCAGGGCTCTGAACACTGAAGCTTTCTTT. Amino acids: CASSWQGGRALNTEAFF. Supplemented by reference TRBV19 and TRBJ1-1, the full variable domain reads DGGITQSPKYLFRKEGQNVTLSCEQNLNHDAMYWYRQDPGQGLRLIYYSQIVNDFQKGDIAEGYSVSREKKESFPLTVTSAQKNPTAFYLCASSWQGGRALNTEAFFGQGTRLTVV.

The chain employs TRBV5-6 and TRBJ2-7; TRBD1 agrees at 7 bases. The germline gives CDR1 SGHDT, CDR2 YYEEEE. This CDR3 region has 15 residues. V was pared by 3 bases and J by 1 base, with 7 bases of the junction left unmatched. The CDR3 loop reads CASSSRQGFSYEQYF. For the CDR3, the DNA is TGTGCCAGCAGCTCTAGACAGGGTTTTTCCTACGAGCAGTACTTC.

This chain joins TRBV5-8 and TRBJ2-5; 9 bases are shared with TRBD1. The CDR3 spans 16 residues. Germline CDR1 SGHTS, CDR2 YDEGEE. V lost 4 bases, J lost 0 bases, and 7 bases stayed unmatched. The DNA of the CDR3 is TGTGCCAGCAGCGGTACCGGGACAGGGTACCAAGAGACCCAGTACTTC. It yields the protein CASSGTGTGYQETQYF. The full variable domain, completed using reference TRBV5-8 and TRBJ2-5, is EAGVTQSPTHLIKTRGQQATLRCSPISGHTSVYWYQQALGLGLQFLLWYDEGEERNRGNFPPRFSGRQFPNYSSELNVNALELEDSALYLCASSGTGTGYQETQYFGPGTRLLVL.

This clone was seen a handful of times. The rearrangement joins TRBV3-1 (or the pseudogene TRBV3-2) to TRBJ2-7; 9 bases map to TRBD2. V dropped 6 bases and J dropped 3; count of bases not matched to a gene: 3. The CDR3 is 13 residues long. Germline values: CDR1 LGHDT, CDR2 YNNKEL (reference sequence). The CDR3 reads CASSQRGDYEQYF. DNA for the CDR3: TGTGCCAGCAGTCAGCGGGGGGACTACGAGCAGTACTTC.

V is TRBV27 and J is TRBJ2-5, with TRBD2 matching 9 bases. Germline CDR1 and CDR2: MNHEY and SMNVEV (reference sequence). CDR3 length: 15 residues. V dropped 1 base and J dropped 4; count of bases not matched to a gene: 4. The CDR3 spells CASSLWTSDRETQYF. The CDR3 DNA follows: TGTGCCAGCAGTTTATGGACTAGCGATCGAGAGACCCAGTACTTC.

The CDR3 coding sequence is TGTGCCAGCAGCCTACAACAGGGACTCACTGAAGCTTTCTTT. Translation: CASSLQQGLTEAFF. The chain links TRBV5-4 to TRBJ1-1, with D maybe TRBD1 (6 bases). The CDR3 contains 14 residues. The ends were cut back, 4 bases at V and 4 bases at J, with 14 bases in the middle. CDR1 is SGHNT, CDR2 YYREEE, per germline (reference sequence).

The rearrangement joins TRBV30 to TRBJ1-2, with 9 bases that match TRBD1. CDR1 and CDR2 (germline): GTSNPN, SVGIG (reference sequence). This CDR3 contains 14 residues. Unmatched junction bases numbered 7, after V lost 2 bases and J lost 6 bases. CDR3 coding DNA: TGTGCCTGGAGTAATACAGGGGGCTGGGATGGCTACACCTTC. It yields the protein CAWSNTGGWDGYTF.

This clone is a singleton in its sample. The rearrangement uses TRBV3-1 (or the pseudogene TRBV3-2) and TRBJ2-5; D gene ambiguous. Germline CDR1 is LGHDT and CDR2 is YNNKEL (reference sequence). The V and J ends lost 0 bases and 2 bases respectively, with 7 bases between them. The CDR3 totals 14 residues. CDR3 sequence (DNA): TGTGCCAGCAGCCAAGATGACCTGCAAGAGACCCAGTACTTC. Amino acids: CASSQDDLQETQYF.

The chain uses TRBV19 and TRBJ1-1; D might be TRBD1 (5 bases). The V gene's germline CDR1 is LNHDA and CDR2 SQIVND (reference sequence). This CDR3 has 13 amino acids. V was clipped by 5 bases and J by 2 bases, with 9 bases between them. The CDR3 DNA sequence: TGTGCCAGTAGTTGGACACCCAACACTGAAGCTTTCTTT. Translating gives CASSWTPNTEAFF.

The chain is built from TRBV11-2 and TRBJ2-7, with D perhaps TRBD1 (5 bases). The germline V gene has CDR1 SGHAT and CDR2 FQNNGV. Between the trimmed V and J ends, which lost 3 bases and 4 bases, there was a span of 10 bases. This CDR3 is built from 13 residues. CDR3 sequence (DNA): TGTGCCAGCAGCTTTTCGCGGACATACGAGCAGTACTTC. Translated: CASSFSRTYEQYF. The full variable domain, its missing parts supplied by reference TRBV11-2 and TRBJ2-7, is EAGVAQSPRYKIIEKRQSVAFWCNPISGHATLYWYQQILGQGPKLLIQFQNNGVVDDSQLPKDRFSAERLKGVDSTLKIQPAKLEDSAVYLCASSFSRTYEQYFGPGTRLTVT.

This clone was recorded once. The V call is TRBV3-1 (or the pseudogene TRBV3-2), the J call TRBJ1-4; D not resolved. Trimming took off 8 bases at V and 4 bases at J, with 5 bases between the two ends. The V gene's germline CDR1 is LGHDT and CDR2 YNNKEL (reference sequence). The CDR3 consists of 11 residues. CDR3 sequence reads: CASEYNEKLFF. The CDR3 DNA reads TGTGCCAGCGAGTATAATGAAAAACTGTTTTTT.

This clone has only a few counts. The chain combines TRBV19 with TRBJ1-2; D possibly corresponds to TRBD1 (6 bases). Germline V gene lookup returns CDR1 LNHDA and CDR2 SQIVND (reference sequence). This CDR3 has 14 amino acids. Trimming took off 4 bases at V and 2 bases at J, with 11 bases between the two ends. The CDR3 loop reads CASSTQTGNYGYTF. The CDR3 coding sequence is TGTGCCAGTAGTACACAAACAGGGAACTATGGCTACACCTTC.

The CDR3 DNA reads TGTGCCAGCAGCTTGATATCGGGGTCAACTGAAGCTTTCTTT. It codes for CASSLISGSTEAFF. The V gene is TRBV5-4, the J gene TRBJ1-1; D unclear. CDR3 length equals 14 residues. The germline CDR1 and CDR2 sequences are SGHNT and YYREEE (reference sequence). Trimming shortened V by 1 base and J by 5 bases, and 12 bases separated the two germline ends.

This chain links TRBV7-9 with TRBJ2-5, with unresolved D. The V gene lost 5 bases and the J gene lost 5 bases, with 12 bases spanning the gap. Germline loops: CDR1 SEHNR, CDR2 FQNEAQ (reference sequence). There are 13 residues in the CDR3. The CDR3 sequence: CASSPGRRETQYF. The CDR3 DNA sequence: TGTGCCAGCAGCCCCGGTCGGCGGGAGACCCAGTACTTC.

The chain is built from TRBV12-2 and TRBJ1-2; the table's TRBD1 call for D was not verified on the DNA. TRBV12-2 is a recognized pseudogene. There are 16 residues in the CDR3. CDR3 residues: CASRLGAVATSLGYTF. The CDR3 bases are TGTGCAAGTCGCTTAGGGGCTGTGGCGACCTCCCTTGGCTACACCTTC.

The genes are TRBV3-1 (or the pseudogene TRBV3-2) and TRBJ1-5, with D perhaps matching TRBD1 (6 bases). The CDR3 loop spans 15 amino acids. V was shortened by 1 base and J by 5 bases, with 12 bases between the two germline ends. CDR1 and CDR2 from the germline V gene are LGHDT and YNNKEL (reference sequence). In DNA form, the CDR3 reads TGTGCCAGCAGCCAAGCGGGGACACTCGATCAGCCCCAGCATTTT. This translates into CASSQAGTLDQPQHF.

V and J are TRBV6-2 or TRBV6-3 and TRBJ1-6, with D possibly being TRBD1 (5 bases). Looked up from germline, CDR1 is MNHEY and CDR2 is SVGEGT. This CDR3 comprises 16 residues. V lost 2 bases and J 0 bases, leaving 8 bases between the germline ends. In DNA, the CDR3 is TGTGCCAGCAGTTACGGGGGATACTCCTATAATTCACCCCTCCACTTT. Its translation: CASSYGGYSYNSPLHF.

The CDR3 here is CASSWWANTEAFF. In nucleotides, the CDR3 is TGTGCCAGCAGCTGGTGGGCTAACACTGAAGCTTTCTTT. The chain uses TRBV5-6 and TRBJ1-1; D is unclear. V lost 3 bases, J lost 2 bases, and 8 bases lay in between. CDR3 length: 13 residues. CDR1 SGHDT and CDR2 YYEEEE come from the germline V gene.

The J gene is TRBJ1-4, the V gene TRBV12-3 or TRBV12-4, with a possible D match to TRBD1 (5 bases). This CDR3 is 12 amino acids long. Trimming stripped 5 bases from V and 9 bases from J, with 10 bases between. The CDR3 bases are TGTGCCAGCAGTCCGGGGGTGAAAAAACTGTTTTTT. This translates into CASSPGVKKLFF.

The CDR3 DNA sequence: TGTGCCAGTAGTGTACAGGGAAACACCGGGGAGCTGTTTTTT. Translated: CASSVQGNTGELFF. V and J are TRBV19 and TRBJ2-2; the D gene is possibly TRBD1 (6 bases). CDR3 length equals 14 residues. The germline gives CDR1 LNHDA, CDR2 SQIVND (reference sequence). The ends were cut back, 5 bases at V and 2 bases at J, with 9 bases in the middle.

The chain combines TRBV7-9 with TRBJ2-1; D remains unclear. Trimming left V 5 bases short and J 0 bases short, with 5 bases between. Germline V gene sequence: CDR1 SEHNR, CDR2 FQNEAQ (reference sequence). CDR3 size: 13 residues. The CDR3 DNA follows: TGTGCCAGCAGCGGAAGCTCCTACAATGAGCAGTTCTTC. Protein: CASSGSSYNEQFF. The whole variable domain, remainder taken from reference TRBV7-9 and TRBJ2-1, is DTGVSQNPRHKITKRGQNVTFRCDPISEHNRLYWYRQTLGQGPEFLTYFQNEAQLEKSRLLSDRFSAERPKGSFSTLEIQRTEQGDSAMYLCASSGSSYNEQFFGPGTRLTVL.

This chain links TRBV28 with TRBJ1-6; 10 nucleotides line up with TRBD1. Germline loops: CDR1 MDHEN, CDR2 SYDVKM. This CDR3 has 15 residues. J was trimmed by 8 bases and V by 4 bases; bases with no gene match: 5. The CDR3 DNA follows: TGTGCCAGCAGTTCCTCCGGGACAGGGGATTCACCCCTCCACTTT. Residues: CASSSSGTGDSPLHF.

The rearrangement links TRBV20-1 to TRBJ2-1; D is unclear. Trimming cost V 0 bases and J 9 bases, with 6 bases left between them. Germline V gives CDR1 DFQATT, CDR2 SNEGSKA (reference sequence). The CDR3 runs to 11 residues. The CDR3 nucleotides read TGCAGTGCTAGAGATGGTCTTGAGCAGTTCTTC. Its translation: CSARDGLEQFF.

V usage is TRBV14 and J usage is TRBJ2-1; TRBD2 matches at 8 bases. V was clipped by 1 base and J by 4 bases; unmatched bases: 3. Germline-derived CDR1 and CDR2 are SGHDN and FVKESK. The CDR3 has 15 residues. Written as DNA, the CDR3 is TGTGCCAGCAGCCAAGCGGGACTAGGGTACAATGAGCAGTTCTTC. It translates to CASSQAGLGYNEQFF.

The chain has TRBV6-5 and TRBJ2-2; D not resolved. V was cut by 6 bases and J by 7 bases, with 3 bases left in between. The CDR3 spans 10 residues. The germline gives CDR1 MNHEY, CDR2 SVGAGI. The DNA for the CDR3 is TGTGCCAGCAGGGGCGGGGAGCTGTTTTTT. Translated, it gives CASRGGELFF.

The CDR3 coding sequence is TGTGCCAGCAGAAATACAGGAACGGTTGGCTACACCTTC. Translation gives CASRNTGTVGYTF. J is TRBJ1-2 and V is TRBV6-5; a weak D match, TRBD1 (5 bases). V lost 6 bases to trimming and J lost 7 bases, with 15 bases between them. The CDR3 is 13 residues long. Germline CDR1 is MNHEY and CDR2 is SVGAGI.

The chain uses TRBV11-3 and TRBJ2-3; possible D gene TRBD1, 6 bases. The V end lost 5 bases, the J end lost 5 bases, and 17 bases lay between the germline ends. Looked up from germline, CDR1 is SGHNT and CDR2 is YENEEA. The CDR3 is 15 amino acids. CDR3 in DNA: TGTGCCAGCAGCGACTACGGCAGGGGCATAGATACGCAGTATTTT. Translation: CASSDYGRGIDTQYF.

The gene calls are TRBV14 and TRBJ2-2; the match to TRBD2 covers 8 bases. The length of the CDR3 is 16 residues. Unmatched junction bases numbered 7, after V lost 1 base and J lost 6 bases. Germline V gene data show CDR1 as SGHDN and CDR2 as FVKESK. CDR3 DNA: TGTGCCAGCAGCCAAGTGGGACTAGTGATGGCCGGGGAGCTGTTTTTT. It translates to CASSQVGLVMAGELFF.